This TCR beta chain was identified in a study of cytomegalovirus exposure and HLA in healthy donors. Study results and limitations: Earlier results showed most TCR beta V segments being productive about 90% or about 30% of the time.

Amplification used 60 Vbeta primers and 13 Jbeta primers. Clones were sequenced by immunoSEQ multiplex PCR, and TCRdb holds only the in-frame ones, with some missing. The table records around 33,000 clones, 35% to 50% of them present only once. V shed 9 bases and J 10 bases; nucleotides not matched to a gene: 11. The CDR3 extends over 13 amino acids. Germline CDR1 reads MDHEN; CDR2 reads SYDVKM. Comments on this clone: Antigen specificity is unknown.

The origin of this receptor is a woman aged 45 to 65 in good health and CMV-seronegative. The chain uses TRBV28 and TRBJ1-4; TRBD1 agrees at 7 bases. The sequenced sample was PBMCs. The CDR3 DNA is TGTGCCAGTTGGGACAGTCTATCCGGAAAACTGTTTTTT. As protein: CASWDSLSGKLFF.